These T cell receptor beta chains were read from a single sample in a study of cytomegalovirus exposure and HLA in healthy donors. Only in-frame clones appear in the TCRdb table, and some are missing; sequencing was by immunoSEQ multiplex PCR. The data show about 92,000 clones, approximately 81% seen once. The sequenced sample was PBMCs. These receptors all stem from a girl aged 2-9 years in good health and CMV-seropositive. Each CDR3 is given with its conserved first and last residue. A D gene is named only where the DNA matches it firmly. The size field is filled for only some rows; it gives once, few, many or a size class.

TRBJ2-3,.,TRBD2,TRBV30,CAWGLAGDTQYF,TGTGCCTGGGGGCTAGCGGGCGATACGCAGTATTTT
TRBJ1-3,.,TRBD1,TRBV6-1,CASSEPGRGSGNTIYF,TGTGCCAGCAGTGAACCGGGCAGGGGGAGTGGAAACACCATATATTTT
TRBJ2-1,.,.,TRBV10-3,CAISATSVGEQFF,TGTGCCATCAGTGCTACCAGCGTCGGTGAGCAGTTCTTC
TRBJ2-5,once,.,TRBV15,CATSSRGSGQETQYF,TGTGCCACCAGCTCCCGAGGGTCTGGCCAAGAGACCCAGTACTTC
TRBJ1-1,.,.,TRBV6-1,CASRPTRGGTEAFF,TGTGCCAGCAGGCCGACAAGGGGGGGGACTGAAGCTTTCTTT
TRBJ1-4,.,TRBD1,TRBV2,CASRTGTGDEKLFF,TGTGCCAGCAGGACCGGGACAGGGGATGAAAAACTGTTTTTT
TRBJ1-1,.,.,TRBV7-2,CASSLRRGGEAFF,TGTGCCAGCAGCCTCCGGAGGGGGGGTGAAGCTTTCTTT
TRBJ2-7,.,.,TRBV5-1,CASRLSTPSYEQYF,TGCGCCAGCCGACTATCCACGCCTTCCTACGAGCAGTACTTC
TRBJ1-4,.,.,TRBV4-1,CASSPSLWEKLFF,TGCGCCAGCAGCCCGTCTCTATGGGAAAAACTGTTTTTT
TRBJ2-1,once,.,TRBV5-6,CASSFRVQGNEQFF,TGTGCCAGCAGCTTCCGGGTGCAGGGGAATGAGCAGTTCTTC
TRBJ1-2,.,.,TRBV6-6,CASIQWQGQSYGYTF,TGTGCCAGCATACAATGGCAGGGCCAAAGCTATGGCTACACCTTC
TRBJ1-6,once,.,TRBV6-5,CASSPPTAYNSPLHF,TGTGCCAGCAGCCCTCCGACAGCCTATAATTCACCCCTCCACTTT
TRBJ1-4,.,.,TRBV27,CASSSYFPRLRQAVSEKLFF,TGTGCCAGCAGTTCCTACTTTCCACGATTACGACAGGCCGTCAGTGAAAAACTGTTTTTT
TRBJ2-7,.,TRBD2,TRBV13,CASSLGPGGRCEQYF,TGTGCCAGCAGCTTAGGCCCGGGCGGGAGGTGCGAGCAGTACTTC
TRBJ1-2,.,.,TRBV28,CASSFASYGYTF,TGTGCCAGCAGTTTCGCCAGCTATGGCTACACCTTC